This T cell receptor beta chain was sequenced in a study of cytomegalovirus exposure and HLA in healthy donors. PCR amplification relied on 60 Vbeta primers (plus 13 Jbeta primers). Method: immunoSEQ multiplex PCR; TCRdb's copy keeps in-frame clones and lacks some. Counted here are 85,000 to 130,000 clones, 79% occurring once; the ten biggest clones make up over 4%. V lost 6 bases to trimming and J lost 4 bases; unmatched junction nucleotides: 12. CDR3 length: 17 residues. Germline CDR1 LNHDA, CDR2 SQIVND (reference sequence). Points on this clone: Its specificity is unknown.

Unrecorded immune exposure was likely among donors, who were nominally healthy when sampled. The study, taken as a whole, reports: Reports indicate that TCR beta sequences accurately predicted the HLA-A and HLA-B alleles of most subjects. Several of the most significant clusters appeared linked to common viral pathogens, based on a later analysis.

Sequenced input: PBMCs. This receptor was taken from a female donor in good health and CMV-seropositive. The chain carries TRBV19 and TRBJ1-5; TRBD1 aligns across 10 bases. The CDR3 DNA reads TGTGCCAGTAGCGTGGGGACCGGGACAGGGGTAAATCAGCCCCAGCATTTT. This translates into CASSVGTGTGVNQPQHF.